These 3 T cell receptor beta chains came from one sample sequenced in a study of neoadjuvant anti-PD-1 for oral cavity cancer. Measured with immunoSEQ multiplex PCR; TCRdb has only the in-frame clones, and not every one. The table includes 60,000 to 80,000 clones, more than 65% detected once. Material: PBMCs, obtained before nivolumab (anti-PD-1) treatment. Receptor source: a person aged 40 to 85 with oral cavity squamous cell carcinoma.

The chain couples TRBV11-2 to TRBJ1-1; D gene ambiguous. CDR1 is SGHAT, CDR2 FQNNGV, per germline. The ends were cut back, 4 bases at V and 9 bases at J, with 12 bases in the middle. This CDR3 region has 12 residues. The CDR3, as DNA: TGTGCCAGCAGCTCCGAGTGGTGGAAAGCTTTCTTT. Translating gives CASSSEWWKAFF.

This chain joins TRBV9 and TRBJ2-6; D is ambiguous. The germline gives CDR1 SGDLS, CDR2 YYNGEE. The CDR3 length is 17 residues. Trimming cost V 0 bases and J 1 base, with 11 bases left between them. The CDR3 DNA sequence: TGTGCCAGCAGCGTAGGGGTCAGTTCTTCTGGGGCCAACGTCCTGACTTTC. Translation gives CASSVGVSSSGANVLTF.

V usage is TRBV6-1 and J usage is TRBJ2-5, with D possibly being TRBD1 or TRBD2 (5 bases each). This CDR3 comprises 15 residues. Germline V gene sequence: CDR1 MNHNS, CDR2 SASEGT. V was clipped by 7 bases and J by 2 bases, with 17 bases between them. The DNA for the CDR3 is TGTGCCAGCACCCTCTATAGGGGACGGCAAGAGACCCAGTACTTC. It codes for CASTLYRGRQETQYF.